The 8 T cell receptor beta chains in this list originate from one sample, sequenced in a study of blood T cell repertoires in COVID-19. Assay: immunoSEQ multiplex PCR; the TCRdb copy retains only in-frame clones and omits some. The data show some 330,000 clones, approximately 92% seen once. The sample consisted of PBMCs or T cells enriched from blood (not recorded which). The receptor set was obtained from a woman aged 25 to 39 who had recovered from COVID-19.

V and J are TRBV27 and TRBJ2-1; a possible D gene is TRBD2 (5 bases). V was clipped by 4 bases and J by 7 bases, with 8 bases between them. The germline V gene encodes CDR1 MNHEY and CDR2 SMNVEV (reference sequence). The CDR3 runs to 12 residues. CDR3 loop: CASSSRRNEQFF. The DNA of the CDR3 is TGTGCCAGCAGTTCTAGGAGGAATGAGCAGTTCTTC.

This clone was found once. V usage is TRBV6-5 and J usage is TRBJ2-4; D may be TRBD2 (6 bases). V gave up 8 bases and J gave up 2 bases, with 16 bases separating them. The CDR3 runs 15 residues. Germline V gene data show CDR1 as MNHEY and CDR2 as SVGAGI. CDR3 sequence: CASATRTRSKNIQYF. As DNA, the CDR3 is TGTGCCAGCGCGACTAGAACCAGGTCCAAAAACATTCAGTACTTC.

The chain combines TRBV11-3 with TRBJ1-1, with D perhaps matching TRBD1 (5 bases). Trimming cost V 5 bases and J 3 bases, with 10 bases left between them. The CDR3 has 13 residues. Germline V gives CDR1 SGHNT, CDR2 YENEEA. As DNA, the CDR3 is TGTGCCAGCAGCCCCTCCAGGGACACTGAAGCTTTCTTT. Its translation is CASSPSRDTEAFF.

The count of this clone is one. This sequence joins TRBV6-5 and TRBJ1-2; 7 bases match TRBD1. The ends lost 0 bases at V and 5 bases at J; junction bases unmatched: 9. The CDR3 consists of 16 residues. From germline, CDR1 is MNHEY and CDR2 SVGAGI. CDR3 protein: CASSYSRTGVTYGYTF. The DNA for the CDR3 is TGTGCCAGCAGTTACTCGCGGACAGGCGTTACATATGGCTACACCTTC.

This clone has just a few counts. V and J are TRBV7-9 and TRBJ1-2; D is unresolved. This CDR3 has 13 amino acids. Germline V gene sequence: CDR1 SEHNR, CDR2 FQNEAQ (reference sequence). V was clipped by 0 bases and J by 10 bases, with 12 bases between them. This CDR3 reads CASSLASAGIYTF. CDR3 coding DNA: TGTGCCAGCAGCTTAGCTTCCGCAGGAATCTACACCTTC.

The chain recombines TRBV29-1 with TRBJ2-7; 7 bases fit TRBD1. This CDR3 contains 12 residues. The germline CDR1 and CDR2 sequences are SQVTM and ANQGSEA. With V trimmed by 6 bases and J by 3 bases, 5 bases remained unmatched. The CDR3 DNA is TGCAGCGTCCGTACAGGGGACTACGAGCAGTACTTC. Protein sequence: CSVRTGDYEQYF.

This chain joins TRBV7-9 and TRBJ1-4; D gene ambiguous. Germline values: CDR1 SEHNR, CDR2 FQNEAQ (reference sequence). With 5 bases removed from V and 5 bases from J, the gap between germline ends came to 12 bases. This CDR3 contains 14 residues. CDR3 sequence reads: CASSAGIGNEKLFF. The CDR3 region has the DNA TGTGCCAGCAGCGCGGGCATAGGAAATGAAAAACTGTTTTTT.

The V and J genes are TRBV2 and TRBJ2-7; 11 bases are shared with TRBD2. This CDR3 is built from 14 residues. Germline assignment: CDR1 SNHLY and CDR2 FYNNEI. V lost 4 bases to trimming and J lost 9 bases; unmatched junction nucleotides: 8. The CDR3 DNA sequence: TGTGCCAGCAGTGCTAGACTAGCGGGAACAGGGCAGTACTTC. As protein: CASSARLAGTGQYF.